Following are 13 T cell receptor beta chains from one sample sequenced in a study of CXCR3-negative and CXCR3-positive naive CD8 T cells. The antigens these receptors bind are not known. cDNA libraries for TRB were generated by 5' RACE incorporating UMI labels. TCRdb reprocessed the 5' RACE reads and keeps a single row for each CDR3 protein, giving no DNA. The specimen's table records under 150,000 distinct CDR3 sequences. Study conclusions and caveats: TRB CDR3 hydrophobicity was greater in CXCR3-positive naive cells than in CXCR3-negative naive cells.

What was sequenced was naive CXCR3+ CD8+ T cells from blood. Subset: CD45RO-CCR7+CD27+CD95- naive CD8+ T cells expressing CXCR3 (TNR3+). All receptors derive from a human donor in good health. Some clones in this sample may be carry-over from other donors' samples.

The chain employs TRBV12-3 or TRBV12-4 and TRBJ2-1; with no DNA, the TCRdb D assignment of TRBD2 cannot be verified. The CDR3 spans 15 residues. The CDR3 reads CASSLRTSSYNEQFF.

The chain joins TRBV6-2 or TRBV6-3 to TRBJ2-7; absent DNA, TCRdb's TRBD1 call cannot be checked. Per germline, CDR1 MNHEY and CDR2 SVGEGT. The CDR3 loop spans 13 amino acids. The CDR3 loop reads CATTGGDSYEQYF.

The gene calls are TRBV29-1 and TRBJ1-2. There are 11 residues in the CDR3. Germline V gene sequence: CDR1 SQVTM, CDR2 ANQGSEA. The CDR3 here is CSVVRGDGYTF.

The chain employs TRBV7-9 and TRBJ2-2. Germline V gives CDR1 SEHNR, CDR2 FQNEAQ (reference sequence). The CDR3 spans 13 residues. This CDR3 reads CASSFGVTGELFF.

The chain uses TRBV20-1 and TRBJ1-1; the TCRdb call, TRBD1, lacks DNA for checking. Germline V lookup: CDR1 DFQATT, CDR2 SNEGSKA (reference sequence). The CDR3 totals 13 residues. The CDR3 protein is CSAKDPGNTEAFF.

This rearrangement joins TRBV2 to TRBJ2-3; lacking DNA, the TRBD1 call made by TCRdb goes unchecked. The CDR3 has 11 residues. Germline CDR1 is SNHLY and CDR2 is FYNNEI. This chain's CDR3 is CAGGGTDTQYF.

The V call is TRBV9, the J call TRBJ2-1; TCRdb reports TRBD2, a call that lacks DNA to check it against. There are 17 residues in the CDR3. CDR1 is SGDLS and CDR2 is YYNGEE in the germline V gene. CDR3 in amino acids: CASSEPPSGGLRNEQLF.

The chain is built from TRBV30 and TRBJ2-3; TCRdb designates TRBD1, a call that cannot be tested without DNA. CDR1 GTSNPN and CDR2 SVGIG come from the germline V gene (reference sequence). The length of the CDR3 is 15 residues. CDR3 region: CAWSFAGTHTDTQYF.

The chain's CDR3 is CASKRRLWDEQYF. The rearrangement joins TRBV5-6 to TRBJ2-7; TCRdb outputs TRBD1, but without DNA this stays unchecked. Germline CDR1 and CDR2: SGHDT and YYEEEE. The CDR3 sequence is 13 residues long.

The chain has TRBV7-3 and TRBJ1-1; the TCRdb D gene call, TRBD1, has no DNA to confirm it. The CDR3 is 16 residues long. The germline V gene has CDR1 SGHTA and CDR2 FQGTGA. CDR3 amino acids: CASSLTRETGNTEAFF.

This chain links TRBV29-1 with TRBJ1-2; checking the TCRdb D call of TRBD1 is not possible without DNA. Germline lookup yields CDR1 SQVTM and CDR2 ANQGSEA. The CDR3 has 12 amino acids. This chain's CDR3 is CSAGSESYGYTF.

The V gene is TRBV5-5, the J gene TRBJ2-7. Germline V gives CDR1 SGHKS, CDR2 YYEKEE (reference sequence). The CDR3 consists of 14 residues. Here the CDR3 reads CASSLPSLSYEQYF.

V usage is TRBV7-9 and J usage is TRBJ2-2; TCRdb designates TRBD1, a call that cannot be tested without DNA. Germline V gene lookup returns CDR1 SEHNR and CDR2 FQNEAQ (reference sequence). CDR3 length: 16 residues. CDR3 protein: CASSPPDRANTGELFF.